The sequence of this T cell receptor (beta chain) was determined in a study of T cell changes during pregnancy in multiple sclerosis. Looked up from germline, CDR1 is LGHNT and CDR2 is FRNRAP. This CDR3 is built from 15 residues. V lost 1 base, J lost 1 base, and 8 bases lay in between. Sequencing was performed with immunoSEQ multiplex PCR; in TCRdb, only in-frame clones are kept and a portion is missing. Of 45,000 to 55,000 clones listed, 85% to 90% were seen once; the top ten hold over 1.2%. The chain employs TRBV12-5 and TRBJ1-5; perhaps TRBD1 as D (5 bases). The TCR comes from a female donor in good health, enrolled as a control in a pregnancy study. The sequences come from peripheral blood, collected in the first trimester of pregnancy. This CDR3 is CASGLGDLSNQPQHF. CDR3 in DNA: TGTGCTAGTGGTTTGGGGGACTTAAGCAATCAGCCCCAGCATTTT.